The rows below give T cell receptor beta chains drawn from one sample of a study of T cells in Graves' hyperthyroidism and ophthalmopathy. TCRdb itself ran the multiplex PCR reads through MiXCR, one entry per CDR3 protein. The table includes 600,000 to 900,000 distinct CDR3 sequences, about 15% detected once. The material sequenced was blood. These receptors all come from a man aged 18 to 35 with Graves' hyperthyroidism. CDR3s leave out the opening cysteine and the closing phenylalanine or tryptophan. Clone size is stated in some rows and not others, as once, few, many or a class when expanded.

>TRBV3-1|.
ASSFPRGAPEQY
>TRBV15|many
ATSRDRGTQETQY
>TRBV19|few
ASSRQGSTLQETQY
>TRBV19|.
ASSTQLAEKGEQY
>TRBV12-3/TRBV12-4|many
ASSLGANTEAF
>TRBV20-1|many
SASGTSARTDTQY
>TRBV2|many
ASSERGANYGYT
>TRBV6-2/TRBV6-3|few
ASTPRDSARYGYT
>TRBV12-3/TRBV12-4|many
ASSLVGGGTLHEQY
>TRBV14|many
ASSQVQDWSTDTQY
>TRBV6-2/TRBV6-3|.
ASNLSDRGRGNTIY
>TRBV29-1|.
SVVLAGTYEQY
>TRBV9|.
ASSVGGGSTEAF
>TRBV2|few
ASSLGPSLEQY
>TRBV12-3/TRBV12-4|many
ASSLRSGKVDTQY
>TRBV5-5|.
ASSLGFPLGELF
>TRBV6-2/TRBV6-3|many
ASGDRDSNQPQH
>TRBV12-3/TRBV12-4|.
ASTRLNDNEQF
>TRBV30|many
AWSPIKNTEAF
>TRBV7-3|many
ASSLTSGVEGTQY
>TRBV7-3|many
ASSRGRADTQY
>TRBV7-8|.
ASSSTGGREKLF
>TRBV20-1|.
SATGTTPTDTQY
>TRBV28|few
ASTTSGTGPQH